The rows below give T cell receptor beta chains drawn from one sample of a study of blood T cell repertoires in COVID-19. The table came from immunoSEQ multiplex PCR; TCRdb's copy has only in-frame clones and leaves some out. The sample has over 300,000 clones; 85% to 90% are singletons. The sample was peripheral blood. The receptors shown here come from a man aged 18 to 30 with active or convalescent COVID-19. Each CDR3 is given with its conserved first and last residue. Each record gives: V gene, J gene, clone size, D gene, CDR3 DNA, CDR3 protein. D genes are given only for firm matches. Expanded clones get a size class; other rows say once, few or many, or leave the size out.

TRBV21-1	TRBJ1-6	.	.	TGTGCCAGCAGCAAAGATTGGACACAGCATGGCCGGCCCCTCCACTTT	CASSKDWTQHGRPLHF
TRBV27	TRBJ1-5	.	.	TGTGCCAGCAGTTTAAGGTGGATCCGGGATAGCAATCAGCCCCAGCATTTT	CASSLRWIRDSNQPQHF
TRBV11-2	TRBJ2-3	.	.	TGTGCCAGCAGGCGACCAGGGAGGTTGGATACGCAGTATTTT	CASRRPGRLDTQYF
TRBV5-1	TRBJ1-4	once	.	TGCGCCAGCAGCTTAGACAGTGCAACTAATGAAAAACTGTTTTTT	CASSLDSATNEKLFF
TRBV4-2	TRBJ2-7	.	.	TGTGCCAGCAGCCCCAGAACCGGAGGGGCCTCCTACGAGCAGTACTTC	CASSPRTGGASYEQYF
TRBV19	TRBJ2-3	.	TRBD2	TGTGCCAGTATTTCAGCGGGGCGCACAGATACGCAGTATTTT	CASISAGRTDTQYF
TRBV5-1	TRBJ1-2	.	.	TGCGCCAGCAGCATCGTAACAGGGTACTATGGCTACACCTTC	CASSIVTGYYGYTF
TRBV7-8	TRBJ1-5	.	TRBD1	TGTGCCAGCAGCTTAACTCTGACAGGGGGCGGTGGTCAGCCCCAGCATTTT	CASSLTLTGGGGQPQHF
TRBV7-9	TRBJ1-2	.	TRBD1	TGTGCCAGCAGCTTAACCCCCGGACAGGGTTCGGATGGCTACACCTTC	CASSLTPGQGSDGYTF
TRBV6-4	TRBJ1-3	.	.	TGTGCCAGCAGTGAGAGCGGGGGAAACACCATATATTTT	CASSESGGNTIYF
TRBV6-5	TRBJ2-2	.	TRBD1	TGTGCCAGTAGGGGGACAGGGAACACCGGGGAGCTGTTTTTT	CASRGTGNTGELFF
TRBV6-2/TRBV6-3	TRBJ1-6	.	TRBD1	TGTGCCAGCAGTTCCCCACAGGGGTTTAATTCACCCCTCCACTTT	CASSSPQGFNSPLHF
TRBV28	TRBJ1-1	.	.	TGTGCCAGCATCCCCTCGGGAGCTGAAGCTTTCTTT	CASIPSGAEAFF
TRBV18	TRBJ2-3	.	TRBD1	TGTGCCAGCTCCCTCGACCCGGGACAGGGGACGTATACGCAGTATTTT	CASSLDPGQGTYTQYF
TRBV5-4	TRBJ2-7	.	TRBD2	TGTGCCAGCAGCTCGTGGACTAGCGGGACCCCCTACGAGCAGTACTTC	CASSSWTSGTPYEQYF
TRBV9	TRBJ2-2	.	.	TGTGCCAGCAGCGTAAGGAGGGCCGGGGAGCTGTTTTTT	CASSVRRAGELFF
TRBV7-2	TRBJ1-2	once	TRBD1	TGTGCCAGCATCAACACAGGGGACTATGGCTACACCTTC	CASINTGDYGYTF
TRBV28	TRBJ2-3	.	TRBD2	TGTGCCAGCCGGTCCGGCGGGAGGGTCACAGATACGCAGTATTTT	CASRSGGRVTDTQYF
TRBV6-2/TRBV6-3	TRBJ2-4	.	.	TGTGCCAGCAGTTTATCCGGGACTCCGCTATACTTTTACTTC	CASSLSGTPLYFYF
TRBV5-1	TRBJ1-3	.	.	TGCGCCAGCAGCTTCGGTTCTCCCTCTGGAAACACCATATATTTT	CASSFGSPSGNTIYF